This is a list of T cell receptor beta chains from one sample in a study of tumor and adjacent non-tumor tissue in lung cancer. Via MiXCR, TCRdb re-called the multiplex PCR reads, giving one row per CDR3 protein. This table has under 150,000 distinct CDR3 sequences, approximately 71% appearing once. Material for sequencing was lung tumor tissue. These receptors were obtained from a man aged 25 to 40 with non-small cell lung cancer. The CDR3 runs from the conserved cysteine through the conserved F or W. The order of the fields is clone size, D gene, J gene, V gene, CDR3 DNA, CDR3 protein. D genes are given only for firm matches. The listing skips clone size in some rows; elsewhere it reads once, few, many or a size class.

clone_size: NA; d_call: NA; j_call: TRBJ2-1; v_call: TRBV11-2; cdr3_nt: TGTGCCAGCATCCGCGGGCTGGCGGGGAGACACAATGAGCAGTTCTTC; cdr3_aa: CASIRGLAGRHNEQFF
clone_size: many; d_call: NA; j_call: TRBJ2-6; v_call: TRBV6-1; cdr3_nt: TGTGCCAGCAGTGATTACAGTTCTGGGGCCAACGTCCTGACTTTC; cdr3_aa: CASSDYSSGANVLTF
clone_size: NA; d_call: NA; j_call: TRBJ2-3; v_call: TRBV5-1; cdr3_nt: TGCGCCAGCAGCTTGGCAGGGGATGGCACAGATACGCAGTATTTT; cdr3_aa: CASSLAGDGTDTQYF
clone_size: NA; d_call: NA; j_call: TRBJ2-5; v_call: TRBV11-1; cdr3_nt: TGTGCCAGCAGATCCGACAAGGAGACCCAGTACTTC; cdr3_aa: CASRSDKETQYF
clone_size: once; d_call: NA; j_call: TRBJ2-5; v_call: TRBV20-1; cdr3_nt: TGCAGTGCCCCTCCTGGGGGCATGGAGACCCAGTACTTC; cdr3_aa: CSAPPGGMETQYF
clone_size: many; d_call: TRBD1; j_call: TRBJ1-5; v_call: TRBV6-5; cdr3_nt: TGTGCCAGCAGGTACAACAGGGGGCCTAATCAGCCCCAGCATTTT; cdr3_aa: CASRYNRGPNQPQHF
clone_size: NA; d_call: TRBD2; j_call: TRBJ2-1; v_call: TRBV10-3; cdr3_nt: TGTACCATCATCCCCGGGACTAGCGCGGTAAGCAATGAGCAGTTCTTC; cdr3_aa: CTIIPGTSAVSNEQFF
clone_size: once; d_call: NA; j_call: TRBJ2-1; v_call: TRBV28; cdr3_nt: TGTGCCAGTAGTTCCCCCATGGCGGAGAAGGGCTCCTACAATGAGCAGTTCTTC; cdr3_aa: CASSSPMAEKGSYNEQFF
clone_size: few; d_call: NA; j_call: TRBJ2-7; v_call: TRBV10-3; cdr3_nt: TGTGCCATCAGTGACGATAACAAACTCGCCTACGAGCAGTACTTC; cdr3_aa: CAISDDNKLAYEQYF
clone_size: NA; d_call: NA; j_call: TRBJ2-5; v_call: TRBV11-3; cdr3_nt: TGTGCCATTAGCTTGGAGACTGAAACGGGGCAAGAGACCCAGTACTTC; cdr3_aa: CAISLETETGQETQYF
clone_size: NA; d_call: NA; j_call: TRBJ1-2; v_call: TRBV5-4; cdr3_nt: TGTGTCAGCAGCCCCGGATCTACCTATGGCTACACCTTC; cdr3_aa: CVSSPGSTYGYTF
clone_size: few; d_call: NA; j_call: TRBJ1-1; v_call: TRBV28; cdr3_nt: TGTGCCAGCCGGGGCTCATTCATGAACACTGAAGCTTTCTTT; cdr3_aa: CASRGSFMNTEAFF
clone_size: NA; d_call: TRBD1; j_call: TRBJ1-5; v_call: TRBV6-6; cdr3_nt: TGTGCCAGCAGTAGACAGACAGGGGGCATACAGCCCCAGCATTTT; cdr3_aa: CASSRQTGGIQPQHF
clone_size: many; d_call: TRBD1; j_call: TRBJ1-6; v_call: TRBV20-1; cdr3_nt: TGCAGTGCTAGAAGGGACAGGGCGGATTCACCCCTCCACTTT; cdr3_aa: CSARRDRADSPLHF
clone_size: many; d_call: NA; j_call: TRBJ2-2; v_call: TRBV11-2; cdr3_nt: TGTGCCAGCACCCCGGACACTCACACCGGGGAGCTGTTTTTT; cdr3_aa: CASTPDTHTGELFF
clone_size: NA; d_call: TRBD1; j_call: TRBJ2-7; v_call: TRBV6-2/TRBV6-3; cdr3_nt: TGTGCCAGCAGTCTGGGACAGGAGGGTTTCAACGAGCAGTACTTC; cdr3_aa: CASSLGQEGFNEQYF
clone_size: few; d_call: NA; j_call: TRBJ1-1; v_call: TRBV29-1; cdr3_nt: TGCAGCGTTACCCTGACCGCCACAAACCAAGCTTTCTTT; cdr3_aa: CSVTLTATNQAFF
clone_size: NA; d_call: NA; j_call: TRBJ2-5; v_call: TRBV6-1; cdr3_nt: TGTGCCAGCAGGGGTGGGGGGGCAGAGACCCAGTACTTC; cdr3_aa: CASRGGGAETQYF
clone_size: NA; d_call: TRBD2; j_call: TRBJ2-7; v_call: TRBV20-1; cdr3_nt: TGCAGTACCTCCGCAGCGGGAACGGTCTACGAGCAGTACTTC; cdr3_aa: CSTSAAGTVYEQYF
clone_size: NA; d_call: NA; j_call: TRBJ2-3; v_call: TRBV11-2; cdr3_nt: TGTGCCAGCAACTTAGCGCTAGTGAGTGTCACAGATACGCAGTATTTT; cdr3_aa: CASNLALVSVTDTQYF
clone_size: many; d_call: TRBD1; j_call: TRBJ2-7; v_call: TRBV12-3/TRBV12-4; cdr3_nt: TGTGCCAGCAGTCCAGGGCAGGGGGCTTCCGAGCAGTACTTC; cdr3_aa: CASSPGQGASEQYF
clone_size: NA; d_call: NA; j_call: TRBJ2-4; v_call: TRBV6-5; cdr3_nt: TGTGCCAGCAGGGAAAGGGAGGCAAACATTCAGTACTTC; cdr3_aa: CASREREANIQYF
clone_size: NA; d_call: NA; j_call: TRBJ2-1; v_call: TRBV4-1; cdr3_nt: TGCGCCAGCAGCCAAGCAGGACCACCTTTCAATGAGCAATTCTTC; cdr3_aa: CASSQAGPPFNEQFF
clone_size: NA; d_call: NA; j_call: TRBJ2-1; v_call: TRBV5-5; cdr3_nt: TGTGCCAGCAGCTTGGGTTTTGCACGGGTATACAATGAGCAGTTCTTC; cdr3_aa: CASSLGFARVYNEQFF
clone_size: NA; d_call: TRBD2; j_call: TRBJ2-3; v_call: TRBV6-2/TRBV6-3; cdr3_nt: TGTGCCATCACCGGGTGGACTAGCGGGGGATGGGGTACGCAGTATTTT; cdr3_aa: CAITGWTSGGWGTQYF
clone_size: NA; d_call: TRBD2; j_call: TRBJ2-3; v_call: TRBV5-5; cdr3_nt: TGTGCCAGCAGCTTGACTGCCGAACTAGCGGGGTTCACAGATACGCAGTATTTT; cdr3_aa: CASSLTAELAGFTDTQYF
clone_size: NA; d_call: TRBD1; j_call: TRBJ1-1; v_call: TRBV11-2; cdr3_nt: TGTGCCAGCAGCTTAGTGTTGACAGGGGGCGGATACACTGGAGCTTTCTTT; cdr3_aa: CASSLVLTGGGYTGAFF
clone_size: once; d_call: TRBD1; j_call: TRBJ2-3; v_call: TRBV28; cdr3_nt: TGTGCTAGCAGTTTTGGAGACAGGGGAACAGATACGCAGTATTTT; cdr3_aa: CASSFGDRGTDTQYF
clone_size: NA; d_call: NA; j_call: TRBJ2-3; v_call: TRBV29-1; cdr3_nt: TGTAGCGTTGGTTTGACAGTTACGCAGTATTTT; cdr3_aa: CSVGLTVTQYF
clone_size: NA; d_call: NA; j_call: TRBJ2-5; v_call: TRBV20-1; cdr3_nt: TGCAGTGCTAGGGCTGGCGCCTCCTCAAAGACCCAGTATTTC; cdr3_aa: CSARAGASSKTQYF
clone_size: NA; d_call: NA; j_call: TRBJ2-5; v_call: TRBV24-1; cdr3_nt: TGTGCCACCAGTGATTTTCCGGGACGGGGGGCCGAAGAGACCCAGTACTTC; cdr3_aa: CATSDFPGRGAEETQYF
clone_size: NA; d_call: NA; j_call: TRBJ1-5; v_call: TRBV20-1; cdr3_nt: TGCAGTGCTAGTATCAGGGTTAGCAATCAGCCCCAGCATTTT; cdr3_aa: CSASIRVSNQPQHF
clone_size: NA; d_call: NA; j_call: TRBJ2-5; v_call: TRBV29-1; cdr3_nt: TGCAGCGCCACGGGACGGGTGATGGAGACCCAGTACTTC; cdr3_aa: CSATGRVMETQYF
clone_size: NA; d_call: TRBD1; j_call: TRBJ2-7; v_call: TRBV20-1; cdr3_nt: TGCAGTGCTACTCGGGACAGGGGCTCCTACGAGCTGTATTTC; cdr3_aa: CSATRDRGSYELYF
clone_size: many; d_call: TRBD1; j_call: TRBJ2-1; v_call: TRBV12-3/TRBV12-4; cdr3_nt: TGTGCCAGCAGTATCCGGGACAGGGACAATGAGCAGTTCTTC; cdr3_aa: CASSIRDRDNEQFF
clone_size: NA; d_call: NA; j_call: TRBJ1-5; v_call: TRBV12-3/TRBV12-4; cdr3_nt: TGTGCCAGCAGGGCCCGAGAACAGGATAGCAATCAGCCCCAACAATTT; cdr3_aa: CASRAREQDSNQPQQF
clone_size: NA; d_call: NA; j_call: TRBJ1-3; v_call: TRBV11-2; cdr3_nt: TGTGCCAGCAGCTTAGAAGGCGGAACTGGAAACATCATATATTTT; cdr3_aa: CASSLEGGTGNIIYF
clone_size: NA; d_call: TRBD1; j_call: TRBJ1-5; v_call: TRBV11-2; cdr3_nt: TGTGTCAGCAGCTTACAGGGGGGTTATAGCAATCAGCCCCAGGATTTT; cdr3_aa: CVSSLQGGYSNQPQDF
clone_size: NA; d_call: TRBD2; j_call: TRBJ2-1; v_call: TRBV20-1; cdr3_nt: TGCTGTGCCCTGATCGGGACTAGCGTTCTCCATGAGGAGTTCTTC; cdr3_aa: CCALIGTSVLHEEFF
clone_size: NA; d_call: NA; j_call: TRBJ1-1; v_call: TRBV29-1; cdr3_nt: TGCAGCGTTGAATCGGGTTCCGGGTGCACTGAAACTTTCTTT; cdr3_aa: CSVESGSGCTETFF
clone_size: few; d_call: TRBD1; j_call: TRBJ2-7; v_call: TRBV11-3; cdr3_nt: TGTGCCAGCAGCCATATCGGGACAGGAGTCTACGAGCAATACTTC; cdr3_aa: CASSHIGTGVYEQYF
clone_size: NA; d_call: NA; j_call: TRBJ2-7; v_call: TRBV6-5; cdr3_nt: TGTGCCAGCAGACAGGGTCCCTACGAGCAGCACTTC; cdr3_aa: CASRQGPYEQHF
clone_size: NA; d_call: NA; j_call: TRBJ1-2; v_call: TRBV6-5; cdr3_nt: TGTGCCAGCAGTCGAACCGGGGGGGGCTATAGCTACACCTTC; cdr3_aa: CASSRTGGGYSYTF
clone_size: NA; d_call: NA; j_call: TRBJ1-5; v_call: TRBV5-1; cdr3_nt: TGCGCCAGGAGCTTGGAACCCGGGGCTAATCAGCCCCAGCATTTT; cdr3_aa: CARSLEPGANQPQHF
clone_size: NA; d_call: TRBD2; j_call: TRBJ2-2; v_call: TRBV12-3/TRBV12-4; cdr3_nt: TGTGCCAGCAGTTTGACTAGCGGGGGCTCGGAGCTGTTATTT; cdr3_aa: CASSLTSGGSELLF
clone_size: NA; d_call: TRBD1; j_call: TRBJ2-5; v_call: TRBV20-1; cdr3_nt: TGCAGTGCCCAGTCGGACAGGGACGAGACTCAGTACTTC; cdr3_aa: CSAQSDRDETQYF
clone_size: many; d_call: NA; j_call: TRBJ2-5; v_call: TRBV4-1; cdr3_nt: TGCGCCAGCAGCCAAGAAGTGACACAAGAGACCCAGTACTTC; cdr3_aa: CASSQEVTQETQYF